This TCR beta chain was sequenced in a study of shared clonotypes between healthy human individuals. Germline V gives CDR1 SGDLS, CDR2 YYNGEE. This CDR3 region has 16 residues. The V gene end was trimmed by 0 bases and the J gene end by 6 bases; junction bases not matched to a gene: 9. This clone was seen once. Naive CD8 cells were CD45RO-negative, positively selected for CCR7, excluding terminally differentiated effector memory CD45RA+ cells. The assay was immunoSEQ multiplex PCR, and TCRdb's table has in-frame clones only and misses some. The data contain fewer than 850,000 clones, 96% of them seen just once; the ten biggest clones take up less than 0.25%.

The sequenced sample consisted of naive CD8+ T cells sorted from blood. This TCR was sampled from a man aged 30 to 39 in good health. This sequence joins TRBV9 and TRBJ1-5, with TRBD1 matching 7 bases. CDR3 bases: TGTGCCAGCAGCGTAGCGCGGGACAGAGGATTTCAGCCCCAGCATTTT. Residues: CASSVARDRGFQPQHF.